Below are 17 T cell receptor beta chains sequenced from a single sample in a study of blood T cell repertoires in COVID-19. Libraries were prepared by immunoSEQ multiplex PCR; TCRdb keeps only in-frame clonotypes and omits some of them. The table records some 240,000 clones, 80% to 90% of them present only once. Material: peripheral blood. The receptors derive from a woman aged 40 to 49 who had recovered from COVID-19.

V and J are TRBV5-5 and TRBJ1-6, with TRBD1 matching 9 bases. The CDR3 is 17 amino acids. Germline V gene lookup returns CDR1 SGHKS and CDR2 YYEKEE (reference sequence). V lost 3 bases and J lost 14; bases outside the gene matches: 18. Here the CDR3 DNA reads TGTGCCAGCAGCTCCACACACCCGGGACAGGGCCCGGTGACCCTCCACTTT. Protein sequence: CASSSTHPGQGPVTLHF.

V gene TRBV5-1 combines with J gene TRBJ1-2, with 7 bases aligning to TRBD1. With V trimmed by 2 bases and J by 2 bases, 6 bases remained unmatched. Germline-derived CDR1 and CDR2 are SGHRS and YFSETQ. This CDR3 has 15 amino acids. This CDR3 is CASSFGDSRNYGYTF. CDR3 DNA: TGCGCCAGCAGCTTTGGGGACAGCCGAAACTATGGCTACACCTTC.

CDR3 coding DNA: TGTGCCACCAGCAGAGGGACAGGGGGCGCGGGAGAGACCCAGTACTTC. This sequence encodes CATSRGTGGAGETQYF. This chain joins TRBV15 and TRBJ2-5, with 11 bases matching TRBD1. The V segment lost 1 base and the J segment 4 bases; nucleotides outside the gene matches: 5. This CDR3 has 16 residues. The germline V gene has CDR1 LNHNV and CDR2 YYDKDF (reference sequence).

This chain uses TRBV29-1 with TRBJ2-1, with D possibly TRBD1 on 6 matching bases. The V and J ends lost 6 bases and 6 bases respectively, with 9 bases between them. Germline CDR1 reads SQVTM; CDR2 reads ANQGSEA. CDR3 length: 11 amino acids. DNA for the CDR3: TGCAGCGTACGACAGGTCAATGAGCAGTTCTTC. Translation: CSVRQVNEQFF.

V usage is TRBV7-2 and J usage is TRBJ2-5, with 11 bases that match TRBD2. The CDR3 has 15 residues. Germline loops: CDR1 SGHTA, CDR2 FQGNSA. The V segment lost 5 bases and the J segment 6 bases; nucleotides outside the gene matches: 8. The CDR3 nucleotides read TGTGCCAGCAGCCTTGATAGCGGGGGGGCCCAGACCCAGTACTTC. Encoded protein: CASSLDSGGAQTQYF.

This clone was seen more than once but under ten times. This chain uses TRBV5-4 with TRBJ1-1, with D maybe TRBD1 (5 bases). V was clipped by 0 bases and J by 0 bases, with 9 bases between them. The germline CDR1 and CDR2 sequences are SGHNT and YYREEE (reference sequence). This CDR3 contains 15 residues. The CDR3 bases are TGTGCCAGCAGCTTGGTTCAGGGAATGAACACTGAAGCTTTCTTT. This gives the protein CASSLVQGMNTEAFF.

CDR3 protein: CAIRPLAGLGDTQYF. The CDR3 bases are TGTGCCATCAGACCACTAGCGGGGTTGGGAGATACGCAGTATTTT. The genes are TRBV10-3 and TRBJ2-3, with 10 bases identical to TRBD2. This CDR3 is 15 amino acids long. Germline CDR1 reads ENHRY; CDR2 reads SYGVKD. V shed 6 bases, J shed 5 bases, and the junction held 8 bases outside the gene matches.

This chain links TRBV7-3 with TRBJ2-1; 10 positions agree with TRBD2. CDR1 SGHTA and CDR2 FQGTGA come from the germline V gene. V gave up 5 bases and J gave up 2 bases; unmatched junction bases: 3. CDR3 size: 15 residues. CDR3 region: CASSSTSGAYNEQFF. For the CDR3, the DNA is TGTGCCAGCAGCAGCACTAGCGGGGCCTACAATGAGCAGTTCTTC.

The chain combines TRBV4-3 with TRBJ1-3; TRBD1 might be the D (6 bases). CDR1 is LGHNA and CDR2 is YSLEER in the germline V gene. The CDR3 has 15 amino acids. Between the trimmed V and J ends, which lost 3 bases and 1 base, there was a span of 10 bases. In DNA form, the CDR3 reads TGCGCCAGCAGCCATAACAGGGCTTCTGGAAACACCATATATTTT. This encodes CASSHNRASGNTIYF.

The chain is built from TRBV12-3 or TRBV12-4 and TRBJ1-4; D is ambiguous. V lost 3 bases and J 8 bases, leaving 7 bases between the germline ends. The CDR3 has 12 amino acids. CDR3 sequence: CASSFASEKLFF. CDR3 coding DNA: TGTGCCAGCAGTTTTGCGTCGGAAAAACTGTTTTTT.

The J gene is TRBJ2-3, the V gene TRBV4-1; 11 nucleotides align to TRBD2. Per germline, CDR1 MGHRA and CDR2 YSYEKL. This CDR3 is built from 17 residues. Trimming took 0 bases from V and 7 from J; bases not matched to a gene: 9. CDR3 protein: CASSQEQLAGGWNTQYF. The CDR3 DNA reads as TGCGCCAGCAGCCAAGAACAATTAGCGGGGGGGTGGAATACGCAGTATTTT.

The gene calls are TRBV10-3 and TRBJ1-6; D ambiguous. Germline V gives CDR1 ENHRY, CDR2 SYGVKD. The V gene lost 5 bases and the J gene lost 3 bases, with 11 bases spanning the gap. This CDR3 has 15 amino acids. The CDR3 loop is CAISQDGDYNSPLHF. The DNA of the CDR3 is TGTGCCATCAGTCAGGACGGGGACTATAATTCACCCCTCCACTTT.

The gene calls are TRBV9 and TRBJ2-2; no clear D gene. This CDR3 has 14 amino acids. Trimming stripped 0 bases from V and 5 bases from J, with 8 bases between. Per the germline V gene, CDR1 is SGDLS and CDR2 is YYNGEE. The CDR3 DNA follows: TGTGCCAGCAGCGTAGCTCAACTAACCGGGGAGCTGTTTTTT. This sequence encodes CASSVAQLTGELFF.

This clone has more than one count but fewer than ten. V is TRBV12-3 or TRBV12-4 and J is TRBJ1-5, with D possibly matching TRBD1 (5 bases). The CDR3 contains 13 residues. Trimming shortened V by 6 bases and J by 7 bases, and 13 bases separated the two germline ends. CDR3 amino acids: CASRPGFRQPQHF. The CDR3 DNA is TGTGCCAGCAGGCCAGGGTTCCGGCAGCCCCAGCATTTT.

The chain combines TRBV11-2 with TRBJ1-6, with D possibly TRBD1 on 5 matching bases. This CDR3 is built from 13 residues. The ends were cut back, 5 bases at V and 9 bases at J, with 11 bases in the middle. CDR1 is SGHAT and CDR2 is FQNNGV in the germline V gene. CDR3 coding DNA: TGTGCCAGCAGCACCCAGGGTATTTCACCCCTCCACTTT. It codes for CASSTQGISPLHF.

This rearrangement joins TRBV19 to TRBJ2-7; D may be TRBD2 (5 bases). The V gene lost 1 base and the J gene lost 1 base, with 11 bases spanning the gap. Germline CDR1 LNHDA, CDR2 SQIVND (reference sequence). The length of the CDR3 is 15 residues. Written as DNA, the CDR3 is TGTGCCAGTAGTATAGGGACTTACGGGTCCTACGAGCAGTACTTC. Translated: CASSIGTYGSYEQYF.

The chain joins TRBV7-9 to TRBJ2-3; 12 nucleotides line up with TRBD2. V dropped 3 bases and J dropped 4; count of bases not matched to a gene: 5. From germline, CDR1 is SEHNR and CDR2 FQNEAQ (reference sequence). The CDR3 runs 16 residues. The CDR3 DNA sequence: TGTGCCAGCAGCTTCGTACTAGCGGGGGGTTCAGATACGCAGTATTTT. Its protein product is CASSFVLAGGSDTQYF.